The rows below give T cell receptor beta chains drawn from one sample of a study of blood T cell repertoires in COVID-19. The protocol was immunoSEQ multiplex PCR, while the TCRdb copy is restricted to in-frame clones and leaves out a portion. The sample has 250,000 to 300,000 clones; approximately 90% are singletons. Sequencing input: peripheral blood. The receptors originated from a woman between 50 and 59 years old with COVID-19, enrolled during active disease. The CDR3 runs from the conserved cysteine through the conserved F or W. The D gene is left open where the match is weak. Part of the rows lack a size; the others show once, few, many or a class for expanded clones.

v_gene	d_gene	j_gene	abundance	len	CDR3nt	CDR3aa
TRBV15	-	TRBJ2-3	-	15	TGTGCCACCAGCCATCGAGGCGTATCCACAGATACGCAGTATTTT	CATSHRGVSTDTQYF
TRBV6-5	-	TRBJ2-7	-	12	TGTGCCAGCACAGGCTCTACAAGCGAGCAGTACTTC	CASTGSTSEQYF
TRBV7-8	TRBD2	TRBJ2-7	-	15	TGTGCCAGCAGCGGAACTAGCGGGAGCTTTTACGAGCAGTACTTC	CASSGTSGSFYEQYF
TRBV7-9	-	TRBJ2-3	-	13	TGTGCCAGCAGCTCGTCCGGGACAGATACGCAGTATTTT	CASSSSGTDTQYF
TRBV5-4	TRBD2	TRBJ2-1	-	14	TGTGCCAGCAGCCCCGGGACTAGCGGCCCAGAGCAGTTCTTC	CASSPGTSGPEQFF
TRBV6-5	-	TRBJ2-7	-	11	TGTGCCAGCAGACGGGGCTACGAGCAGTACTTC	CASRRGYEQYF
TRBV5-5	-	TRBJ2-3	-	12	TGTGCCAGCAGCCCCCAAGCCCCGGCGCAGTATTTT	CASSPQAPAQYF
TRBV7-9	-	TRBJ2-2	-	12	TGTGCCAGCAGCCTTAACTACGGGGAGCTGTTTTTT	CASSLNYGELFF
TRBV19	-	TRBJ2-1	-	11	TGTGCCAGTAGTATAAAACTAGCTACGGTCTTC	CASSIKLATVF
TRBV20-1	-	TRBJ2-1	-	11	TGCAGTGCTAGCGACAGCAATGAGCAGTTCTTC	CSASDSNEQFF
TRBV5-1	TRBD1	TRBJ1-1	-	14	TGCGCCAGCAGCTCGGACAGGGGAAGGGGTGAAGCTTTCTTT	CASSSDRGRGEAFF
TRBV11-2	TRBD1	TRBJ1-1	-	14	TGTGCCAGCAGCTCGTACAGGGGGCAAACTGAAGCTTTCTTT	CASSSYRGQTEAFF
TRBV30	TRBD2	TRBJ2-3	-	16	TGTGCCTGGAGTGTATCACCTAGCGGGAGGCACGGTACGCAGTATTTT	CAWSVSPSGRHGTQYF
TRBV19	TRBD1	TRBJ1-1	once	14	TGTGCCAGTAGGTACGGACAGGGCGCCACTGAAGCTTTCTTT	CASRYGQGATEAFF
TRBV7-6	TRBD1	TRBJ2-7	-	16	TGTGCCAGCAGCTTAGGCACGGGACAGGGTCTCTACGAGCAGTACTTC	CASSLGTGQGLYEQYF
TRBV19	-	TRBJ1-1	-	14	TGTGCCAGTAGTAAGAGACAGGACAGAACTGAAGCTTTCTTT	CASSKRQDRTEAFF
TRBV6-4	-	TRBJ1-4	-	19	TGTGCCAGCCTAGAAAAACCGGGCAGCACCCAACCCGGGGGTGAAAAACTGTTTTTT	CASLEKPGSTQPGGEKLFF
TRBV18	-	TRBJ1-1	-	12	TGTGCCAGCTCACCGGGGAGGGCTGAAGCTTTCTTT	CASSPGRAEAFF
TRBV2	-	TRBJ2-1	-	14	TGTGCCACCTTCCGGGACTGGGCCACCAATGAGCAGTTCTTC	CATFRDWATNEQFF
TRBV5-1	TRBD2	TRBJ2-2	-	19	TGCGCCAGCAGCTTGGCGGCGGTAGCGGGAGGGCCGAACACCGGGGAGCTGTTTTTT	CASSLAAVAGGPNTGELFF
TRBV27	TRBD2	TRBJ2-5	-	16	TGTGCCAGCAGTCCCGGGACTAGCGGAGTGCAAGAGACCCAGTACTTC	CASSPGTSGVQETQYF
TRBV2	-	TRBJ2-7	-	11	TGTGCCAGCAGGGACTGGTACGAGCAGTACTTC	CASRDWYEQYF
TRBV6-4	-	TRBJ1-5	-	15	TGTGCCAGCAGCGCCGAGGGCGGAGTAAATCAGCCCCAGCATTTT	CASSAEGGVNQPQHF
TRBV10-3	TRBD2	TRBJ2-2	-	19	TGTGCCATCAGTGAGTCGTCTCTAGCGGGAGGGCCGGGCACCGGGGAGCTGTTTTTT	CAISESSLAGGPGTGELFF